This TCR beta chain is drawn from a study of technical replicates of blood from several donors. This clone is a singleton in its sample. Some clones are missing from TCRdb's copy, which holds only in-frame ones; the method was immunoSEQ multiplex PCR. The sample carries about 84,000 clones, almost 98% recorded once. Germline V lookup: CDR1 SGHDN, CDR2 FVKESK. J lost 10 bases, V lost 1 base, and 10 bases had no gene match. The CDR3 loop spans 16 amino acids. The sequence was obtained from a human donor in good health. The gene calls are TRBV14 and TRBJ2-1; 10 nucleotides line up with TRBD2. The sample consisted of T cells isolated from PBMCs. The CDR3 bases are TGTGCCAGCAGCCAAGTTCTAGCGGGAGCTGATCGCGAGCAGTTCTTC. Its translation: CASSQVLAGADREQFF. Supplemented by reference TRBV14 and TRBJ2-1, the full variable domain reads EAGVTQFPSHSVIEKGQTVTLRCDPISGHDNLYWYRRVMGKEIKFLLHFVKESKQDESGMPNNRFLAERTGGTYSTLKVQPAELEDSGVYFCASSQVLAGADREQFFGPGTRLTVL.